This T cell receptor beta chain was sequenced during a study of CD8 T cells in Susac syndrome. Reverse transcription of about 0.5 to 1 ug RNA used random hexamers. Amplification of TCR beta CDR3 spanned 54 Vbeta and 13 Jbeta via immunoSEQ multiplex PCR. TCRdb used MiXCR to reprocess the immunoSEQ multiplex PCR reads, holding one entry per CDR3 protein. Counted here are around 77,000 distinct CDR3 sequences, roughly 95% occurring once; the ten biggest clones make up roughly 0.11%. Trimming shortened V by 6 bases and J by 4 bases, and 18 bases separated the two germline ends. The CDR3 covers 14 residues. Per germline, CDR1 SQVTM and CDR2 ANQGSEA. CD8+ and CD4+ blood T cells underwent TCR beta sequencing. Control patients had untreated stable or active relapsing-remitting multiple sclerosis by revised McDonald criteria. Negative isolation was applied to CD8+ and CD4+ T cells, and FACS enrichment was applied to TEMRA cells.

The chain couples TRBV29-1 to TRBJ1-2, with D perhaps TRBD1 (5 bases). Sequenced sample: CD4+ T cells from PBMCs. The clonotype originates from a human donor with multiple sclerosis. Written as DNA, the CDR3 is TGCAGCGTGGCCCAGGCGGTAGGGACCTATGGCTACACCTTC. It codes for CSVAQAVGTYGYTF.